One and the same sample provided the 30 T cell receptor beta chains below, sequenced in a study of cytomegalovirus exposure and HLA in healthy donors (dated by TCRdb to about 2017). Library preparation was by the immunoSEQ multiplex PCR assay. For the multiplex PCR, a mixture combining 60 forward primers for TCR Vbeta segments and 13 reverse primers for TCR Jbeta segments was used. Imported from immuneACCESS, the table was reduced by TCRdb to in-frame sequences with V and J called. These copies leave out some clones; in studies compared against another copy, an unresolved V gene accounts for under half, and the cause of the remainder is not known. This sample gives around 130,000 clones in total; around 82% of them show up just once. Approximately 10% of the sample belongs to the ten largest clones. The source material was PBMCs. These receptors came from a male donor in good health and CMV-seropositive.

This clone was counted between two and nine times. This rearrangement joins TRBV4-3 to TRBJ2-2; TRBD2 agrees at 9 bases. Germline V gives CDR1 LGHNA, CDR2 YSLEER. The V and J ends lost 2 bases and 6 bases, in that order; junction bases with no gene match: 7. This CDR3 region has 16 residues. The CDR3 region is CASSQLAGVGPGELFF. The CDR3 DNA sequence: TGCGCCAGCAGCCAATTAGCGGGAGTAGGGCCCGGGGAGCTGTTTTTT.

The V gene is TRBV7-8, the J gene TRBJ2-1; 9 bases map to TRBD2. The CDR3 runs to 15 residues. Unmatched junction bases numbered 8, after V lost 6 bases and J lost 5 bases. CDR1 is SGHVS and CDR2 is FQNEAQ in the germline V gene. The CDR3 DNA is TGTGCCAGCAGTTTGACTAGCGGAAATAACAATGAGCAGTTCTTC. This translates into CASSLTSGNNNEQFF.

This clone has only a few counts. The chain joins TRBV30 to TRBJ2-7, with 12 positions matching TRBD2. The germline gives CDR1 GTSNPN, CDR2 SVGIG (reference sequence). The length of the CDR3 is 14 residues. V lost 2 bases and J lost 5; bases outside the gene matches: 4. CDR3 in DNA: TGTGCCTGGAGTCGTTCTAGCGGGAGGGACGAGCAGTACTTC. Protein product: CAWSRSSGRDEQYF. Drawing the rest from reference TRBV30 and TRBJ2-7, the complete variable domain is SQTIHQWPATLVQPVGSPLSLECTVEGTSNPNLYWYRQAAGRGLQLLFYSVGIGQISSEVPQNLSASRPQDRQFILSSKKLLLSDSGFYLCAWSRSSGRDEQYFGPGTRLTVT.

The chain has TRBV20-1 and TRBJ2-7; 10 nucleotides match TRBD2. Germline lookup yields CDR1 DFQATT and CDR2 SNEGSKA (reference sequence). V trimming: 8 bases; J trimming: 2 bases; junction bases outside the gene matches: 0. There are 11 residues in the CDR3. The CDR3 sequence is CSSGRAYEQYF. For the CDR3, the DNA is TGCAGTAGCGGGAGGGCCTACGAGCAGTACTTC.

This rearrangement joins TRBV29-1 to TRBJ2-5; a possible D gene is TRBD1 (5 bases). The CDR3 is 13 amino acids. Deletions cut 3 bases from V and 5 bases from J, with 13 bases between. CDR1 and CDR2 (germline): SQVTM, ANQGSEA. The CDR3 region has the DNA TGCAGCGTTGAGGTTCAGGGCATGGAGACCCAGTACTTC. As protein: CSVEVQGMETQYF.

V usage is TRBV19 and J usage is TRBJ1-3; D might be TRBD1 (5 bases). The CDR3 runs to 23 residues. Deletions cut 5 bases from V and 0 bases from J, with 35 bases between. CDR1 is LNHDA and CDR2 is SQIVND in the germline V gene (reference sequence). For the CDR3, the DNA is TGTGCCAGTAGTCCTCCCGGGGCGGGGTTGGTTCTTCTACACCCCCTCTCTGGAAACACCATATATTTT. Protein: CASSPPGAGLVLLHPLSGNTIYF.

This clone has more than one count but fewer than ten. The chain carries TRBV6-6 and TRBJ2-3, with a weak D call TRBD1 (5 bases). Trimming left V 0 bases short and J 3 bases short, with 7 bases between. Per germline, CDR1 MNHNY and CDR2 SVGAGI (reference sequence). CDR3 length: 14 residues. CDR3 residues: CASSYSTETDTQYF. The CDR3 DNA is TGTGCCAGCAGTTACTCGACAGAGACAGATACGCAGTATTTT.

This sequence joins TRBV10-2 and TRBJ2-7; tentatively, D is TRBD2 (7 bases). This CDR3 has 13 residues. Trimming cost V 8 bases and J 2 bases, with 13 bases left between them. The germline gives CDR1 WSHSY, CDR2 SAAADI. CDR3 loop: CASGAGAAYEQYF. CDR3 nucleotides: TGCGCCAGCGGGGCGGGGGCAGCCTACGAGCAGTACTTC.

On this clone: One junction end does not reproduce the germline sequence, and a read error may be involved. The gene calls are TRBV6-5 and TRBJ1-3; 12 bases fit TRBD1. Germline CDR1 is MNHEY and CDR2 is SVGAGI. This CDR3 spans 15 amino acids. The CDR3 region has the DNA TGTGCCAGCATTTCCTCGACCGGGACAGGGGGCCCCATGAATTTT. Translated: CASISSTGTGGPMNF.

The rearrangement links TRBV7-3 to TRBJ2-1; D not certain. The CDR3 is 13 residues long. The germline gives CDR1 SGHTA, CDR2 FQGTGA. V dropped 5 bases and J dropped 9 bases, with 14 bases sitting between them. The chain's CDR3 is CASSLSLDAEQFF. CDR3 DNA sequence: TGTGCCAGCAGCCTATCTCTAGATGCTGAGCAGTTCTTC.

This chain uses TRBV29-1 with TRBJ2-1, with TRBD2 identical over 7 bases. CDR1 SQVTM and CDR2 ANQGSEA come from the germline V gene. The CDR3 runs 14 residues. V was pared by 8 bases and J by 9 bases, with 16 bases of the junction left unmatched. The CDR3 coding sequence is TGCAGCCAAGGAGGGTCACGGGGGAGGGGTGAGCAGTTCTTC. Its translation is CSQGGSRGRGEQFF.

The chain is built from TRBV7-9 and TRBJ1-3; TRBD1 is a possible D gene (5 bases). Trimming took 1 base from V and 9 from J, leaving 19 bases between them. The length of the CDR3 is 16 residues. Per the germline V gene, CDR1 is SEHNR and CDR2 is FQNEAQ (reference sequence). CDR3 bases: TGTGCCAGCAGCTTAGTGGCGGGACTGGTATCTGGCACCATATATTTT. Protein product: CASSLVAGLVSGTIYF.

The chain has TRBV27 and TRBJ2-7; D is perhaps TRBD1 (5 bases). With 6 bases removed from V and 9 bases from J, the gap between germline ends came to 18 bases. There are 13 residues in the CDR3. The V gene's germline CDR1 is MNHEY and CDR2 SMNVEV (reference sequence). The CDR3 bases are TGTGCCAGCAGCCCCGACAGAACCCAGGGGCAGTACTTC. Translating it yields CASSPDRTQGQYF.

The rearrangement joins TRBV28 to TRBJ2-5; possibly TRBD1 for D (6 bases). The J call may be wrong; the DNA end is better matched by TRBJ2-7. The germline CDR1 and CDR2 sequences are MDHEN and SYDVKM. There are 14 residues in the CDR3. The CDR3 DNA sequence: TGTGCCAGCAGTTTTGTGGGGGCTAGATACGAGCAGTACTTC. Translating gives CASSFVGARYEQYF.

This chain uses TRBV7-3 with TRBJ2-7, with TRBD2 identical over 10 bases. Trimming at V came to 4 bases and at J to 6 bases, leaving 9 bases not matched to a gene. CDR3 length equals 15 residues. The germline gives CDR1 SGHTA, CDR2 FQGTGA. The CDR3 sequence is CASSYIAGGPTEQYF. The CDR3 DNA sequence: TGTGCCAGCAGCTATATAGCGGGAGGTCCCACCGAGCAGTACTTC.

This clone is medium-sized within its sample. The chain recombines TRBV7-9 with TRBJ1-2; D gene uncertain. V lost 1 base and J 8 bases, leaving 11 bases between the germline ends. Germline assignment: CDR1 SEHNR and CDR2 FQNEAQ (reference sequence). CDR3 length equals 13 residues. CDR3 sequence: CASSLVRVGGYTF. The CDR3 DNA sequence: TGTGCCAGCAGCTTAGTGAGGGTCGGGGGCTACACCTTC.

V is TRBV5-4 and J is TRBJ2-5; 8 bases fit TRBD2. This CDR3 is 15 amino acids long. V shed 2 bases and J 3 bases; nucleotides not matched to a gene: 6. The germline gives CDR1 SGHNT, CDR2 YYREEE (reference sequence). The CDR3 here is CASSFPTSGKETQYF. CDR3 bases: TGTGCCAGCAGCTTCCCCACTAGCGGAAAAGAGACCCAGTACTTC.

There are a few counts of this clone. At the DNA level, this CDR3 is encoded by other sequences in the same sample as well. The chain uses TRBV18 and TRBJ2-7; weak D call: TRBD1 (6 bases). The CDR3 is 13 residues long. Germline V gives CDR1 KGHSH, CDR2 LQKENI. Trimming cost V 0 bases and J 4 bases, with 7 bases left between them. The CDR3 here is CASSPPGGYEQYF. The CDR3 DNA sequence: TGTGCCAGCTCACCACCAGGGGGTTACGAGCAGTACTTC.

The chain recombines TRBV5-6 with TRBJ2-7; TRBD1 agrees at 9 bases. J was trimmed by 3 bases and V by 6 bases; bases with no gene match: 10. There are 15 residues in the CDR3. The germline CDR1 and CDR2 sequences are SGHDT and YYEEEE. The CDR3 DNA reads as TGTGCCAGCAACCCTCTTGGGACAGGGATCTACGAGCAGTACTTC. The encoded protein is CASNPLGTGIYEQYF. Together with reference TRBV5-6 and TRBJ2-7, the CDR3 gives the full variable domain: DAGVTQSPTHLIKTRGQQVTLRCSPKSGHDTVSWYQQALGQGPQFIFQYYEEEERQRGNFPDRFSGHQFPNYSSELNVNALLLGDSALYLCASNPLGTGIYEQYFGPGTRLTVT.

CDR3 DNA sequence: TGTGCCAGCAGTTCCCCTGTACAGTCCGACACCGGGGAGCTGTTTTTT. Its protein is CASSSPVQSDTGELFF. The chain carries TRBV27 and TRBJ2-2; D unclear. Germline V lookup: CDR1 MNHEY, CDR2 SMNVEV (reference sequence). With 4 bases removed from V and 3 bases from J, the gap between germline ends came to 15 bases. The CDR3 is 16 residues long.

This chain uses TRBV7-9 with TRBJ2-2; D may be TRBD1 (6 bases). V was clipped by 4 bases and J by 4 bases, with 10 bases between them. Germline loops: CDR1 SEHNR, CDR2 FQNEAQ (reference sequence). The CDR3 is made up of 14 amino acids. The CDR3 bases are TGTGCCAGCAGCTGGCAGGGGATCACCGGGGAGCTGTTTTTT. Its translation is CASSWQGITGELFF.

The chain joins TRBV28 to TRBJ1-2; perhaps TRBD1 as D (6 bases). This CDR3 comprises 15 residues. CDR1 and CDR2 (germline): MDHEN, SYDVKM. V lost 3 bases and J lost 3, with 14 bases in between. The CDR3 DNA sequence: TGTGCCAGCAGTTTCACAGGGACCATCTACTATGGCTACACCTTC. Translated: CASSFTGTIYYGYTF.

The V gene is TRBV19, the J gene TRBJ2-7, with TRBD2 matching 7 bases. The CDR3 loop spans 15 amino acids. CDR1 LNHDA and CDR2 SQIVND come from the germline V gene (reference sequence). V was clipped by 3 bases and J by 0 bases; unmatched bases: 5. CDR3 bases: TGTGCCAGTAGTATGGTCCTAGCGGCCTCCTACGAGCAGTACTTC. The encoded protein is CASSMVLAASYEQYF. The full variable domain, its missing parts supplied by reference TRBV19 and TRBJ2-7, is DGGITQSPKYLFRKEGQNVTLSCEQNLNHDAMYWYRQDPGQGLRLIYYSQIVNDFQKGDIAEGYSVSREKKESFPLTVTSAQKNPTAFYLCASSMVLAASYEQYFGPGTRLTVT.

V is TRBV6-4 and J is TRBJ2-3; 11 positions match TRBD2. Losses at the gene ends were 4 bases for V and 6 bases for J; bases not matched to a gene: 6. Germline V gene sequence: CDR1 MRHNA, CDR2 SNTAGT. The CDR3 loop spans 15 amino acids. Written as DNA, the CDR3 is TGTGCCAGCAGTGGAGGGCCTAGCGGGAGGGATACGCAGTATTTT. It codes for CASSGGPSGRDTQYF.

Note on this clone: Distinct nucleotide sequences in the sample also encode this CDR3. This chain links TRBV28 with TRBJ1-2, with D possibly being TRBD1 (6 bases). Germline CDR1 MDHEN, CDR2 SYDVKM. This CDR3 spans 12 amino acids. V lost 3 bases and J lost 11, with 13 bases in between. The CDR3: CASSLGARGYTF. The CDR3 DNA reads TGTGCCAGCAGTTTGGGGGCTCGGGGTTACACCTTC.

J is TRBJ2-2 and V is TRBV28, with TRBD2 identical over 8 bases. The CDR3 is 15 residues long. Germline V gives CDR1 MDHEN, CDR2 SYDVKM. V gave up 3 bases and J gave up 6 bases; unmatched junction bases: 6. The DNA of the CDR3 is TGTGCCAGCAGTTTCGGCGGGAGGAATGCCGGGGAGCTGTTTTTT. Its protein is CASSFGGRNAGELFF. Looking up the rest from reference TRBV28 and TRBJ2-2 gives the full variable domain: DVKVTQSSRYLVKRTGEKVFLECVQDMDHENMFWYRQDPGLGLRLIYFSYDVKMKEKGDIPEGYSVSREKKERFSLILESASTNQTSMYLCASSFGGRNAGELFFGEGSRLTVL.

CDR3 DNA: TGTGCCAGCAGTATACTAGCGGGGGGCACAGATACGCAGTATTTT. Its translation is CASSILAGGTDTQYF. This chain links TRBV2 with TRBJ2-3, with 11 positions matching TRBD2. Germline-derived CDR1 and CDR2 are SNHLY and FYNNEI. V trimming: 5 bases; J trimming: 1 base; junction bases outside the gene matches: 2. The CDR3 totals 15 residues.

The CDR3 DNA follows: TGTGCCAGCAGTATAGCGGGAGGGCCGCCCTACGAGCAGTACTTC. This sequence encodes CASSIAGGPPYEQYF. The chain carries TRBV7-2 and TRBJ2-7, with 11 bases aligning to TRBD2. Germline V lookup: CDR1 SGHTA, CDR2 FQGNSA. The CDR3 has 15 residues. Trimming removed 6 bases from V and 2 bases from J; junction bases left unmatched: 6.

This chain joins TRBV19 and TRBJ2-1, with TRBD2 as a possible D gene (6 bases). Germline CDR1 is LNHDA and CDR2 is SQIVND (reference sequence). The V end lost 4 bases, the J end lost 2 bases, and 15 bases lay between the germline ends. The CDR3 is made up of 16 amino acids. The CDR3 region has the DNA TGTGCCAGTAGTACATGGACGGGCGGGACCTACAATGAGCAGTTCTTC. It codes for CASSTWTGGTYNEQFF.

The count of this clone is one. In nucleotides, the CDR3 is TGTGCCAGCAGTCGAGACAGGGCTTACGAGCAGTACTTC. Residues: CASSRDRAYEQYF. V and J are TRBV6-5 and TRBJ2-7, with 7 bases fitting TRBD1. The V gene end was trimmed by 5 bases and the J gene end by 4 bases; junction bases not matched to a gene: 5. CDR1 is MNHEY and CDR2 is SVGAGI in the germline V gene. There are 13 residues in the CDR3.